This passage covers 4 T cell receptor beta chains from one sample sequenced in a study of shared T cell receptors in the human thymus. Using immunoSEQ multiplex PCR, the repertoire was profiled, and TCRdb retains in-frame clones only, with some absent. The sample has about 380,000 clones; 85% to 95% are singletons. Sequencing was performed on thymocytes. The receptors were gathered from a human donor.

The chain has TRBV6-5 and TRBJ1-6; tentatively, D is TRBD1 (5 bases). Between the trimmed V and J ends, which lost 4 bases and 9 bases, there was a span of 13 bases. The CDR3 sequence is 14 residues long. CDR1 and CDR2 from the germline V gene are MNHEY and SVGAGI. The CDR3 DNA reads TGTGCCAGCAGTTTGGACGGGGCCGTTTCACCCCTCCACTTT. The encoded protein is CASSLDGAVSPLHF.

The chain employs TRBV28 and TRBJ2-3; 7 bases align to TRBD1. Trimming cost V 5 bases and J 7 bases; bases outside gene matches: 18. The CDR3 spans 17 residues. Germline CDR1 reads MDHEN; CDR2 reads SYDVKM. CDR3 nucleotides: TGTGCCAGCAGTCCCCTATATCGTTCTGACAGGGAAAATACGCAGTATTTT. It translates to CASSPLYRSDRENTQYF.

The chain employs TRBV27 and TRBJ2-1; D ambiguous. CDR3 size: 14 residues. V was clipped by 4 bases and J by 8 bases, with 15 bases between them. Germline CDR1 is MNHEY and CDR2 is SMNVEV (reference sequence). The CDR3 region is CASSSNPKPDEQFF. CDR3 sequence (DNA): TGTGCCAGCAGTTCCAACCCCAAGCCGGATGAGCAGTTCTTC.

V and J are TRBV5-4 and TRBJ2-1; D may match TRBD1 or TRBD2 (6 bases each). This CDR3 contains 12 residues. The germline CDR1 and CDR2 sequences are SGHNT and YYREEE (reference sequence). The V end lost 7 bases, the J end lost 7 bases, and 12 bases lay between the germline ends. CDR3: CASGGAGNEQFF. The CDR3 DNA reads as TGTGCCAGCGGGGGCGCGGGGAATGAGCAGTTCTTC.